This T cell receptor (beta chain) came from a study of blood T cells in healthy people across ages (dated by TCRdb to about 2015). Study-wide context: In model experiments, template switching captured roughly one uniquely barcoded TCR beta cDNA molecule for every two T cells. The study measured age-related changes in TCR beta repertoire diversity using deep sequencing normalized with unique cDNA molecular identifiers. The donors were split into four age groups: young (average around 15 years), middle-aged (roughly 39), aged (more than 60) and long-lived (over 80). To avoid experimental bias, donors of different ages were spread randomly across the sequencing lanes. The study analyzed two additional independent replicas of 1 million unique cDNA reads from the same blood draw for two donors, one aged 18 to 30 and one aged 80 or older. Broad study findings and their caveats: Observed TCR beta diversity per million T cells fell roughly linearly with age, and a significant reduction was already apparent by age about 36. Estimates of total diversity from one million sequenced T cells were regarded as lower bounds and underestimates. There was a strong correlation between observed TCR beta diversity and the percentage of naive T cells measured by flow cytometry. Compared with the aged group, the long-lived group had more naive CD4+ T cells, fewer expanded clones and increased TCR diversity, a pattern suggesting age selection. Donor CMV infection status was unknown, potentially confounding age-related changes in expanded clonotypes. Because profiling used bulk unsorted PBMCs, naive and antigen-experienced compartments could not be compared conclusively.

Library preparation used 5' RACE. Sequenced on an Illumina HiSeq 2500. A second PCR of roughly 7 to 11 cycles was performed with a sample-barcoded 5' primer and a J-beta primer mix. A template-switch 5' adaptor carrying 12 random nucleotides introduced a unique molecular identifier onto each TCR beta cDNA molecule. At least 2.5 million CDR3-containing paired-end reads were obtained from each sample. First-strand cDNA was synthesized from all RNA with the Mint cDNA synthesis kit, primed by a TRBC-specific oligonucleotide. Following uracil-DNA glycosylase treatment, a first 18-cycle PCR with universal primers M1SS and BC2_uni_R was performed on all cDNA. The study's processing was this. Normalization of each sample was performed by random selection of 1 million high-quality reads, each carrying a distinct molecular identifier. Instead of being binned into consensus sequences, reads that shared molecular identifiers were thrown out. CDR3 identification, clonotype clustering and error correction used MiTCR with a Q25 quality threshold and the strictest error-elimination algorithm. A nonparametric unseen species model using Euler transformation provided a lower-bound estimate of total TCR beta diversity. TCRdb ran its own pipeline on the public reads, namely fastp trimming at Q25 and MiXCR clone calling, and kept in-frame beta chains. Rows are combined by CDR3 protein, so each entry shows the most common genes and DNA. None of the V and J calls come from the authors' own analysis; TCRdb made them. This sample lists 650,000 to 800,000 distinct CDR3 sequences; around 43% were detected once. Approximately 20% of the sample comes from the top ten.

Counted from cysteine to phenylalanine, this CDR3 has 13 amino acids. Solely the CDR3 DNA is kept, with 39 bases framed from the first base. Taken from the germline V gene, the CDR1 and CDR2 loops are MRHNA and SNTAGT. As to this clonotype: This receptor's antigen is unknown. No clone much larger than this one lies a single base away; base qualities are absent.

The donors were roughly 38 Caucasian individuals from Russia, aged 6 to 90 years, who were systemically healthy. Each donor gave around 9.8 milliliters of peripheral blood, collected into EDTA-treated Vacutainer tubes. Ficoll-Paque density-gradient centrifugation was used to isolate PBMCs, with at least 6 million per sample. Trizol reagent was used to extract total RNA from the PBMCs, yielding at least 6 micrograms per sample. Naive CD45RAhigh/CD27high T cell percentages were measured by flow cytometry on a PBMC aliquot from every donor. The clonotype was recovered from a man aged 55-75 years in good health. The chain is assembled from TRBV6-4 and TRBJ2-4, with the D gene call left open. The DNA end is more similar to TRBJ2-7, so the J call may be wrong. Sequenced material: blood. The CDR3 corresponds to CASPDLGVHEQYF. The DNA is TGTGCCAGCCCGGATCTAGGTGTCCACGAGCAGTACTTC.